Below, one TCR beta chain is given with its context. The sample's treatment: roughly 18 received Ad26.COV2.S at low or high dose, single or two shots; about 5 received placebo; per-sample allocation not given. Specimen acquisition occurred on day 63 following the initial vaccine or placebo injection. Data came from immunoSEQ multiplex PCR; TCRdb stores just in-frame clones and leaves some out. The sample yields approximately 250,000 clones, 70% to 90% seen once. The data are from a study of Ad26.COV2.S vaccination and SARS-CoV-2 variants. Germline CDR1 and CDR2: SGHRS and YFSETQ. Unmatched junction bases numbered 2, after V lost 0 bases and J lost 4 bases. There are 14 residues in the CDR3.

The sequences come from peripheral blood, collected in a trial of Ad26.COV2.S vaccine versus placebo. This chain uses TRBV5-1 with TRBJ1-1, with 8 bases identical to TRBD1. The TCR was taken from a person aged 18-65 years who received the Ad26.COV2.S COVID-19 vaccine or a placebo. This chain's CDR3 is CASSLGTGPTEAFF. The CDR3, as DNA: TGCGCCAGCAGCTTGGGGACAGGGCCCACTGAAGCTTTCTTT.